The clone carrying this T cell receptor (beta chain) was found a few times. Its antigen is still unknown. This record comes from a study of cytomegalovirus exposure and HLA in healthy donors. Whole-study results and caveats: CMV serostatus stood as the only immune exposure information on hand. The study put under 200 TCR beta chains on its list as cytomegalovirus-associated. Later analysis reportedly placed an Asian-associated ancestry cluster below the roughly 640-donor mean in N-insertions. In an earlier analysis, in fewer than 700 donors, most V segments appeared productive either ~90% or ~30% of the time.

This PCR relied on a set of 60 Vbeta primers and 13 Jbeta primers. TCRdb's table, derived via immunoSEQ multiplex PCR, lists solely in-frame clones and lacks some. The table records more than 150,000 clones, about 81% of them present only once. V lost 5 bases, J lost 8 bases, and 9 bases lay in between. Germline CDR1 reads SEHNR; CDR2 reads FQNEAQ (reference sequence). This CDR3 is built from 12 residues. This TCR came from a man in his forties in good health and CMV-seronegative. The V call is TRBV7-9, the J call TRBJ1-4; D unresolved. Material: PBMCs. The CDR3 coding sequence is TGTGCCAGCAGCCCCAACTTGGAAAAACTGTTTTTT. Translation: CASSPNLEKLFF.